These 31 T cell receptor beta chains were all obtained from the same sample, sequenced in a study of T cells after yellow fever vaccination. MiXCR, run by TCRdb on the 5' RACE reads, gives a single entry per CDR3 protein. The profile shows some 240,000 distinct CDR3 sequences, about 3.7% of them singletons. The source material was PBMCs, sampled 15 days after the yellow fever booster vaccination. The origin of the receptors is a man between 18 and 29 years old who received the YFV17D yellow fever vaccine.

V and J are TRBV4-1 and TRBJ1-2, with 11 bases fitting TRBD1. V shed 0 bases and J 8 bases; nucleotides not matched to a gene: 11. CDR1 MGHRA and CDR2 YSYEKL come from the germline V gene. The CDR3 extends over 17 amino acids. This CDR3 reads CASSQDPRTGGVGGYTF. CDR3 coding DNA: TGCGCCAGCAGCCAAGATCCAAGGACAGGGGGCGTGGGGGGCTACACCTTC.

The table lists this clonotype with many counts. The rearrangement joins TRBV5-1 to TRBJ2-5; the D is unclear. Trimming took 5 bases from V and 2 from J, leaving 13 bases between them. The CDR3 runs to 14 residues. Germline CDR1 is SGHRS and CDR2 is YFSETQ. CDR3 nucleotides: TGCGCCAGCAGAGATCCCCAGGAGCAAGAGACCCAGTACTTC. Residues: CASRDPQEQETQYF.

This clonotype appeared many times. This sequence joins TRBV10-3 and TRBJ2-6, with D unresolved. The germline V gene has CDR1 ENHRY and CDR2 SYGVKD. V was pared by 6 bases and J by 0 bases, with 12 bases between. CDR3 length equals 16 residues. CDR3 loop: CAISLDGLSGANVLTF. CDR3 in DNA: TGTGCCATCAGCCTGGACGGTCTCTCTGGGGCCAACGTCCTGACTTTC.

There are many counts of this clonotype. The chain is built from TRBV11-2 and TRBJ2-7; possible D gene TRBD1, 6 bases. Trimming took off 5 bases at V and 0 bases at J, with 11 bases between the two ends. The germline V gene encodes CDR1 SGHAT and CDR2 FQNNGV. This CDR3 is built from 14 residues. The CDR3: CASSLWGLSYEQYF. As DNA, the CDR3 is TGTGCCAGCAGCCTTTGGGGGCTCTCCTACGAGCAGTACTTC.

This clonotype has only a few counts. The chain uses TRBV27 and TRBJ2-5; a weak D match, TRBD2 (6 bases). Per germline, CDR1 MNHEY and CDR2 SMNVEV (reference sequence). The CDR3 runs 15 residues. Trimming removed 5 bases at V and 0 bases at J, with 13 bases between. Here the CDR3 reads CASSPNRDYQETQYF. The CDR3 DNA sequence: TGTGCCAGCAGTCCCAACCGGGACTACCAAGAGACCCAGTACTTC.

This clonotype came up many times. The rearrangement links TRBV7-9 to TRBJ2-7; 8 bases are shared with TRBD1. V was clipped by 4 bases and J by 0 bases; unmatched bases: 2. This CDR3 comprises 14 residues. CDR1 and CDR2 from the germline V gene are SEHNR and FQNEAQ (reference sequence). In DNA form, the CDR3 reads TGTGCCAGCAGCTCGACAGGGGACTCCTACGAGCAGTACTTC. Protein product: CASSSTGDSYEQYF.

This clonotype has ten or more counts. The rearrangement joins TRBV9 to TRBJ2-3; no clear D gene. V lost 3 bases, J lost 2 bases, and 7 bases lay in between. The CDR3 extends over 13 amino acids. Germline V CDR1 and CDR2: SGDLS, YYNGEE. The CDR3 reads CASSALNTDTQYF. CDR3 bases: TGTGCCAGCAGCGCTCTCAACACAGATACGCAGTATTTT.

The rearrangement joins TRBV12-3 or TRBV12-4 to TRBJ2-5, with D uncertain. V was cut by 8 bases and J by 4 bases, with 14 bases left in between. This CDR3 contains 13 residues. The CDR3, as DNA: TGTGCCAGCGCCCAAAGTTTTGGAGAGACCCAGTACTTC. Amino acid sequence: CASAQSFGETQYF.

This clonotype occurred many times. V is TRBV23-1 and J is TRBJ2-1; tentative D call: TRBD2 (6 bases). TRBV23-1 is an open reading frame, and its role is uncertain. This CDR3 is 16 amino acids long. Trimming cost V 2 bases and J 7 bases, with 18 bases left between them. The CDR3 region is CASSQPLKRAPNEQFF. CDR3 bases: TGCGCCAGCAGTCAACCTTTAAAGCGGGCGCCTAATGAGCAGTTCTTC.

This clonotype was picked up many times. This chain joins TRBV7-9 and TRBJ2-2; perhaps TRBD1 as D (6 bases). Germline V gene sequence: CDR1 SEHNR, CDR2 FQNEAQ (reference sequence). This CDR3 is 15 amino acids long. V was pared by 3 bases and J by 6 bases, with 14 bases between. CDR3 loop: CASSFPQGKSGELFF. The CDR3 DNA is TGTGCCAGCAGCTTCCCCCAGGGGAAGTCCGGGGAGCTGTTTTTT.

The chain employs TRBV28 and TRBJ1-1, with D possibly being TRBD1 (6 bases). The CDR3 runs to 13 residues. The V end lost 6 bases, the J end lost 1 base, and 9 bases lay between the germline ends. The germline gives CDR1 MDHEN, CDR2 SYDVKM. As DNA, the CDR3 is TGTGCCAGCAGATCCAGGGGGAACACTGAAGCTTTCTTT. Residues: CASRSRGNTEAFF.

This clonotype occurred many times. The chain is built from TRBV7-9 and TRBJ2-3; D unclear. Trimming took off 5 bases at V and 5 bases at J, with 11 bases between the two ends. Germline values: CDR1 SEHNR, CDR2 FQNEAQ (reference sequence). The CDR3 is 13 residues long. CDR3 sequence (DNA): TGTGCCAGCAGCCCCACTATTGTAGATACGCAGTATTTT. Its translation: CASSPTIVDTQYF.

V and J are TRBV6-5 and TRBJ2-3; a weak D match, TRBD2 (7 bases). This CDR3 has 15 residues. Trimming removed 2 bases from V and 2 bases from J, with 11 bases in between. The germline CDR1 and CDR2 sequences are MNHEY and SVGAGI. The CDR3, as DNA: TGTGCCAGCAGTTACGGCGGGGGCTTCACAGATACGCAGTATTTT. Its translation is CASSYGGGFTDTQYF.

This clonotype was seen many times. The V call is TRBV12-3 or TRBV12-4, the J call TRBJ2-2; D unresolved. The ends were cut back, 6 bases at V and 6 bases at J, with 11 bases in the middle. The CDR3 runs 13 residues. The CDR3 DNA sequence: TGTGCCAGCAGGATAGATCAGCCCGGGGAGCTGTTTTTT. As protein: CASRIDQPGELFF.

This rearrangement joins TRBV6-6 to TRBJ1-4; D gene uncertain. Germline assignment: CDR1 MNHNY and CDR2 SVGAGI (reference sequence). V was cut by 6 bases and J by 7 bases, with 12 bases left in between. The CDR3 length is 13 residues. CDR3 DNA sequence: TGTGCCAGCAGGGGGAGTGGGATTGAAAAACTGTTTTTT. Protein sequence: CASRGSGIEKLFF.

Concerning this clonotype itself: One base away lies a much larger clone, so this may be a sequencing read error. The chain employs TRBV4-3 and TRBJ1-5; D call uncertain. Germline V gene data show CDR1 as LGHNA and CDR2 as YSLEER. The CDR3 totals 15 residues. Trimming took off 5 bases at V and 6 bases at J, with 17 bases between the two ends. CDR3 loop: CASSAEVGFLQPQHF. CDR3 sequence (DNA): TGCGCCAGCAGCGCAGAGGTCGGATTTCTTCAGCCCCAGCATTTT.

This clonotype occurred many times. The chain joins TRBV12-5 to TRBJ1-5, with D unresolved. CDR1 and CDR2 (germline): LGHNT, FRNRAP. Trimming took off 2 bases at V and 5 bases at J, with 7 bases between the two ends. The CDR3 runs 13 residues. CDR3 DNA sequence: TGTGCTAGTGGTTTGTCCAGATATCAGCCCCAGCATTTT. Encoded protein: CASGLSRYQPQHF.

This clonotype was seen at least ten times. V is TRBV7-6 and J is TRBJ1-1; D is uncertain. V lost 5 bases and J 1 base, leaving 5 bases between the germline ends. This CDR3 spans 12 amino acids. Germline values: CDR1 SGHVS, CDR2 FNYEAQ. CDR3 amino acids: CASSAGNTEAFF. CDR3 DNA sequence: TGTGCCAGCAGCGCAGGGAACACTGAAGCTTTCTTT. Variable domain in full (rest from reference TRBV7-6 and TRBJ1-1): GAGVSQSPRYKVTKRGQDVALRCDPISGHVSLYWYRQALGQGPEFLTYFNYEAQQDKSGLPNDRFSAERPEGSISTLTIQRTEQRDSAMYRCASSAGNTEAFFGQGTRLTVV.

This clonotype was seen at least ten times. This chain joins TRBV4-3 and TRBJ2-1; D may be TRBD2 (7 bases). This CDR3 region has 17 residues. V lost 2 bases and J lost 2, with 16 bases in between. Germline values: CDR1 LGHNA, CDR2 YSLEER. For the CDR3, the DNA is TGCGCCAGCAGCCAACAAGGAGGGGGGGCTACCTACAATGAGCAGTTCTTC. This translates into CASSQQGGGATYNEQFF.

This clonotype has ten or more counts. The CDR3 DNA reads TGCGCCAGCAGCTTGTGGACTAGCGGGTACCGGGGGGAGACCCAGTACTTC. Its protein is CASSLWTSGYRGETQYF. The V call is TRBV5-1, the J call TRBJ2-5; the match to TRBD2 covers 11 bases. The CDR3 length is 17 residues. V was pared by 1 base and J by 5 bases, with 10 bases of the junction left unmatched. From germline, CDR1 is SGHRS and CDR2 YFSETQ.

This clonotype has a count of ten or more. The rearrangement uses TRBV27 and TRBJ2-7; the D gene is possibly TRBD2 (6 bases). Germline-derived CDR1 and CDR2 are MNHEY and SMNVEV (reference sequence). The CDR3 covers 14 residues. The V end was cut by 4 bases, the J end by 3 bases, with 13 bases between. The CDR3 here is CASSSRGGYYEQYF. In DNA form, the CDR3 reads TGTGCCAGCAGTTCCCGGGGAGGTTACTACGAGCAGTACTTC.

This clonotype was counted ten times or more. V gene TRBV5-1 combines with J gene TRBJ2-3; 7 nucleotides align to TRBD1. There are 14 residues in the CDR3. Germline loops: CDR1 SGHRS, CDR2 YFSETQ. Trimming cost V 4 bases and J 2 bases; bases outside gene matches: 4. CDR3 loop: CASSTGQYTDTQYF. The CDR3 DNA reads as TGCGCCAGCAGCACGGGACAGTACACAGATACGCAGTATTTT.

This clonotype was seen at least ten times. The chain couples TRBV5-1 to TRBJ1-3; possible D gene TRBD1, 5 bases. The germline CDR1 and CDR2 sequences are SGHRS and YFSETQ. The CDR3 covers 18 residues. Trimming took 2 bases from V and 0 from J, leaving 18 bases between them. The CDR3 bases are TGCGCCAGCAGCTTATCCCCGGGACCGCTTCTCTCTGGAAACACCATATATTTT. Protein: CASSLSPGPLLSGNTIYF.

This clonotype was counted at least ten times. The chain couples TRBV7-6 to TRBJ1-1, with a possible D match to TRBD1 (6 bases). Germline CDR1 and CDR2: SGHVS and FNYEAQ. V lost 3 bases and J 2 bases, leaving 10 bases between the germline ends. The CDR3 has 14 amino acids. The CDR3 sequence is CASSLTGGNTEAFF. The CDR3 DNA is TGTGCCAGCAGCTTGACCGGGGGCAACACTGAAGCTTTCTTT.

This clonotype was seen ten or more times. This chain joins TRBV20-1 and TRBJ2-1, with D perhaps assigned TRBD1 or TRBD2 (5 bases each). The germline CDR1 and CDR2 sequences are DFQATT and SNEGSKA (reference sequence). V was shortened by 3 bases and J by 2 bases, with 11 bases between the two germline ends. The CDR3 has 14 amino acids. CDR3 DNA: TGCAGTGCTAGGCCTGGGGACCCCTACAATGAGCAGTTCTTC. Translated: CSARPGDPYNEQFF.

This clonotype was seen at least ten times. This rearrangement joins TRBV20-1 to TRBJ2-3; TRBD2 agrees at 9 bases. CDR1 and CDR2 from the germline V gene are DFQATT and SNEGSKA (reference sequence). The CDR3 is 14 amino acids. J lost 2 bases, V lost 2 bases, and 2 bases had no gene match. This CDR3 is CSARLAGNTDTQYF. In DNA form, the CDR3 reads TGCAGTGCTAGACTAGCGGGGAACACAGATACGCAGTATTTT.

This clonotype was recorded many times. The gene calls are TRBV20-1 and TRBJ1-2, with D uncertain. Germline V gene lookup returns CDR1 DFQATT and CDR2 SNEGSKA (reference sequence). This CDR3 region has 14 residues. V was clipped by 6 bases and J by 3 bases, with 17 bases between them. CDR3 nucleotide sequence: TGCAGTGCGACTCCTATCGCCGCTGACTATGGCTACACCTTC. This codes for CSATPIAADYGYTF.

This clonotype was seen at least ten times. This chain connects TRBV15 to TRBJ2-5, with D possibly TRBD1 on 6 matching bases. The germline CDR1 and CDR2 sequences are LNHNV and YYDKDF (reference sequence). V gave up 6 bases and J gave up 5 bases, with 19 bases separating them. The CDR3 is made up of 15 amino acids. CDR3 protein: CATSTNLGGRETQYF. The CDR3, as DNA: TGTGCCACCAGTACTAATTTAGGGGGAAGGGAGACCCAGTACTTC.

This clonotype was counted many times. The genes are TRBV5-1 and TRBJ2-3, with D maybe TRBD2 (5 bases). The CDR3 is made up of 16 amino acids. Deletions cut 4 bases from V and 0 bases from J, with 15 bases between. Germline loops: CDR1 SGHRS, CDR2 YFSETQ. The CDR3 spells CASSRSGVPSTDTQYF. The CDR3 nucleotides are TGCGCCAGCAGCAGATCCGGGGTCCCTAGCACAGATACGCAGTATTTT.

Ten or more counts support this clonotype. The chain joins TRBV24-1 to TRBJ1-5; possible D gene TRBD1, 5 bases. The CDR3 extends over 12 amino acids. Germline V gene lookup returns CDR1 KGHDR and CDR2 SFDVKD. Trimming took off 4 bases at V and 8 bases at J, with 8 bases between the two ends. CDR3 loop: CATSDPDKPQHF. The CDR3 DNA reads TGTGCCACCAGTGACCCGGACAAGCCCCAGCATTTT.

Many counts were recorded for this clonotype. The gene calls are TRBV12-3 or TRBV12-4 and TRBJ2-5, with D perhaps being TRBD1 or TRBD2 (7 bases each). With 6 bases removed from V and 4 bases from J, the gap between germline ends came to 18 bases. The CDR3 length is 15 residues. This chain's CDR3 is CASSPQGGLRETQYF. CDR3 nucleotide sequence: TGTGCCAGCAGCCCCCAGGGGGGGCTTCGAGAGACCCAGTACTTC.